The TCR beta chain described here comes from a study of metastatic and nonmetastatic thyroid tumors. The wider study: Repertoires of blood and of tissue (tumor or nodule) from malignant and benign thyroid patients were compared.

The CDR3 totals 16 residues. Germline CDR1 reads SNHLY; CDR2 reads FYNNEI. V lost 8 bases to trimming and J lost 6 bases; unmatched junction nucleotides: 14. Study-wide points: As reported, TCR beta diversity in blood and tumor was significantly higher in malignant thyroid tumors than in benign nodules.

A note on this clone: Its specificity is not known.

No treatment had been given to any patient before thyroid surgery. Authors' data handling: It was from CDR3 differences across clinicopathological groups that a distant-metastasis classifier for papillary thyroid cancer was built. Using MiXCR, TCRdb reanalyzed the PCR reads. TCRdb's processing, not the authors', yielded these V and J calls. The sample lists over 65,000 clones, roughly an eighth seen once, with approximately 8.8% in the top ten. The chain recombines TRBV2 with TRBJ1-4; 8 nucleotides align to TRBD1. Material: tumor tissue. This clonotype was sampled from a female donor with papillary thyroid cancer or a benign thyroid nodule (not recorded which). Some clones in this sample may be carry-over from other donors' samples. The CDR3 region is CASVRGGAGGYEKLFF. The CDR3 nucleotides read TGTGCCAGCGTGCGGGGCGGGGCAGGGGGCTATGAAAAACTGTTTTTT.